Listed below are T cell receptor beta chains from one sample, sequenced in a study of response to subunit inactivated influenza vaccine. TCRdb reprocessed the RT-PCR reads with MiXCR, giving one entry per CDR3 protein. The sample has more than 450,000 distinct CDR3 sequences, roughly 8.2% seen once. This material consisted of PBMCs from blood, taken approximately 25 months after vaccination. These receptors all come from a man between 50 and 75 years old who received an inactivated influenza vaccine. The CDR3 runs from the conserved cysteine through the conserved F or W. Each record gives: V gene, CDR3 length, D gene, clone size, J gene, CDR3 DNA, CDR3 protein. D genes are given only for firm matches. Size is omitted from some rows. Given values are once, few, many or a class for expanded clones.

TRBV5-1,14,NA,NA,TRBJ2-7,TGCGCCAGCAGCTTTTACGGGGAACCCTACGAGCAGTACTTC,CASSFYGEPYEQYF
TRBV4-1,22,TRBD2,few,TRBJ2-3,TGCGCCAGCAGCCAAGTTAACCCGGGACTAGCGGGGGGCGTTACTAGCACAGATACGCAGTATTTT,CASSQVNPGLAGGVTSTDTQYF
TRBV28,16,TRBD2,NA,TRBJ2-1,TGTGCCAGCAGTTCCACCGGGACTAGCGGGAGGGTTGAGCAGTTCTTC,CASSSTGTSGRVEQFF
TRBV28,16,NA,many,TRBJ2-5,TGTGCCAGCAGTTTATTGGGCGGCGCGGAGGAAGAGACCCAGTACTTC,CASSLLGGAEEETQYF
TRBV28,16,NA,few,TRBJ2-1,TGTGCCAGCAGTTCCCGAGGGGGGCTCAACTACAATGAGCAGTTCTTC,CASSSRGGLNYNEQFF
TRBV7-2,17,TRBD2,few,TRBJ2-1,TGTGCCAGCAGCTTAACCGGGACTAGCGGGACAGGCAATGAGCAGTTCTTC,CASSLTGTSGTGNEQFF
TRBV25-1,13,NA,few,TRBJ2-4,TGTGCCAGCAGTGGGGACCGAGTGAACATTCAGTACTTC,CASSGDRVNIQYF
TRBV9,13,NA,many,TRBJ1-2,TGTGCCAGCAGCGTAGGAATGGAGGATGGCTACACCTTC,CASSVGMEDGYTF
TRBV10-3,15,NA,many,TRBJ2-6,TGTGCCATCAGTGGGTCAAACTCTGGGGCCAACGTCCTGACTTTC,CAISGSNSGANVLTF
TRBV7-2,16,NA,many,TRBJ2-3,TGTGCCAGCAGCTCGCAGCTTTTTTACGACATGGATACGCAGTATTTT,CASSSQLFYDMDTQYF
TRBV28,15,TRBD1,many,TRBJ2-7,TGTGCCAGCAGTAACTCCGGGACAGGGGCCTACGAGCAGTACTTC,CASSNSGTGAYEQYF
TRBV20-1,15,TRBD1,NA,TRBJ2-1,TGCAGTGCTAGATATCAGGGGGACAAGATCAATGAGCAGTTCTTC,CSARYQGDKINEQFF
TRBV10-3,14,NA,many,TRBJ1-2,TGTGCCATCAGTGCCCAACAGGGTCAAGATGGCTACACCTTC,CAISAQQGQDGYTF
TRBV28,11,TRBD1,few,TRBJ2-7,TGTGCCAGGACAGGGATCTACGAGCAGTACTTC,CARTGIYEQYF
TRBV27,17,NA,NA,TRBJ1-4,TGTGCCAGCAGTTTAGGTAGGGGGGCCAGGGCTGAGAAAAAACTGTTTTTT,CASSLGRGARAEKKLFF
TRBV11-2,16,NA,many,TRBJ1-1,TGTGCCAGCAGCTTAGACCTCGGACGGACGAACACTGAAGCTTTCTTT,CASSLDLGRTNTEAFF
TRBV20-1,13,TRBD1,many,TRBJ2-7,TGCAGTGCTAGAAGGGACAGCACCTACGAGCAGTACTTC,CSARRDSTYEQYF
TRBV12-3/TRBV12-4,16,NA,few,TRBJ2-2,TGTGCCAGCAGTTCAATCCGCGGGGTGAACACCGGGGAGCTGTTTTTT,CASSSIRGVNTGELFF
TRBV19,15,NA,few,TRBJ2-3,TGTGCCAGTAGTCAGACAGGCCTCGGGGCAGATACGCAGTATTTT,CASSQTGLGADTQYF
TRBV29-1,12,NA,few,TRBJ2-1,TGCAGCGCCCTACGGGCGGATGATGAGCAGTTCTTC,CSALRADDEQFF
TRBV4-3,17,TRBD1,NA,TRBJ2-2,TGCGCCAGCAGCCAAGAATCTGGGCAGGGGGTCACCGGGGAGCTGTTTTTT,CASSQESGQGVTGELFF
TRBV5-4,14,TRBD1,once,TRBJ2-7,TGTGCCAGCAGCTTTAAGGACAGGGGGAACGAGCAGTACTTC,CASSFKDRGNEQYF
TRBV12-3/TRBV12-4,11,NA,few,TRBJ2-5,TGTGCCAGCAGTGGGGTATTGACCCAGTACTTC,CASSGVLTQYF
TRBV19,13,NA,many,TRBJ2-7,TGTGCCAGTACCGGGCCCGAAAGGAGTGAGCAGTACTTC,CASTGPERSEQYF
TRBV25-1,14,TRBD1,many,TRBJ2-3,TGTGCCAGCAGTGAAGGGACAGTCACAGATACGCAGTATTTT,CASSEGTVTDTQYF
TRBV10-3,15,TRBD2,few,TRBJ2-1,TGTGCCATCCGAGCAGCGGGGAGCTCCTACAATGAGCAGTTCTTC,CAIRAAGSSYNEQFF
TRBV5-1,12,NA,many,TRBJ2-7,TGCGCCAGCAGCTTATGGGGGTACGAGCAGTACTTC,CASSLWGYEQYF
TRBV4-3,14,NA,NA,TRBJ1-1,TGCGCCAGCAGCCAAGATCGAGGTTCAACTGAAGCTTTCTTT,CASSQDRGSTEAFF
TRBV7-2,17,TRBD1,many,TRBJ2-1,TGTGCCAGCAGCTCCGTCGGACAGGGGTCAATATACAATGAGCAGTTCTTC,CASSSVGQGSIYNEQFF
TRBV28,16,TRBD2,many,TRBJ2-2,TGTGCCAGCAGCCGGTCCGGGACTAGCGTGGGCGGGGAGCTGTTTTTT,CASSRSGTSVGGELFF
TRBV19,13,NA,NA,TRBJ1-5,TGTGCCAGTAGTTACGGGACGGCTCAGCCCCAGCATTTT,CASSYGTAQPQHF
TRBV12-3/TRBV12-4,14,NA,many,TRBJ2-3,TGTGCCAGCAGTACCCAGAGCTCCTCAGATACGCAGTATTTT,CASSTQSSSDTQYF
TRBV20-1,18,NA,NA,TRBJ2-3,TGCAGTGCTAGAGATCTCGGAGGCGCAGGGAGGATTGCAGATACGCAGTATTTT,CSARDLGGAGRIADTQYF
TRBV6-2/TRBV6-3,13,NA,NA,TRBJ1-1,TGTGCCAGCAAGCCCACTAAGAACACTGAAGCTTTCTTT,CASKPTKNTEAFF
TRBV5-1,14,NA,few,TRBJ2-7,TGCGCCAGCAGCCCGGGACACAACTCCTACGAGCAGTACTTC,CASSPGHNSYEQYF
TRBV7-2,14,NA,many,TRBJ2-7,TGTGCCAGCAGCCCCGCGGGCAATTCCTACGAGCAGTACTTC,CASSPAGNSYEQYF
TRBV4-3,17,TRBD2,NA,TRBJ2-3,TGCGCCAGCAGCCAAGGCTCTGCGGGAGGGCCGGCAGATACGCAGTATTTT,CASSQGSAGGPADTQYF
TRBV30,17,NA,NA,TRBJ1-5,TGTGCCTGGAGTGTAGGCAGGCGGACTAGGAGCAATCAGCCCCAGCATTTT,CAWSVGRRTRSNQPQHF
TRBV12-3/TRBV12-4,18,TRBD2,few,TRBJ2-3,TGTGCCAGCAGTTTAGGTCCTAGCGGGAGTGCCAAATTTGATACGCAGTATTTT,CASSLGPSGSAKFDTQYF
TRBV11-2,16,TRBD2,few,TRBJ2-5,TGTGCCAGCAGCGGGGGGACTAGCGGTATTCAAGAGACCCAGTACTTC,CASSGGTSGIQETQYF
TRBV6-1,16,NA,many,TRBJ1-3,TGTGCCAGCAGTGAAGTCGGAAGGGGTAGAGGAAACACCATATATTTT,CASSEVGRGRGNTIYF
TRBV14,13,TRBD1,NA,TRBJ2-7,TGTGCCACCAGCCAAGGGACAGGGCGAGAGCAGTACTTC,CATSQGTGREQYF
TRBV4-3,16,NA,many,TRBJ1-6,TGCGCCAGCAGCCAAGTCCCCCTCCCGGGGAATTCACCCCTCCACTTT,CASSQVPLPGNSPLHF
TRBV20-1,15,TRBD2,NA,TRBJ2-5,TGCAGTGCTAGAGATCCTAGCGGGGGTCTTGAGACCCAGTACTTC,CSARDPSGGLETQYF
TRBV11-2,16,NA,many,TRBJ2-2,TGTGCCAGCAGCTTAGGTAGCGGAGGGGTCACCGGGGAGCTGTTTTTT,CASSLGSGGVTGELFF
TRBV20-1,14,NA,few,TRBJ2-3,TGCAGTGCTAGTCCAGGGCGCATCACAGATACGCAGTATTTT,CSASPGRITDTQYF
TRBV12-3/TRBV12-4,15,NA,few,TRBJ2-7,TGTGCCAGCAGTTTTTCGGACAGCCACTCCTACGAGCAGTACTTC,CASSFSDSHSYEQYF
TRBV20-1,12,NA,NA,TRBJ1-5,TGCAGTGCTAGCACAGGAGTGCAGCCCCAGCATTTT,CSASTGVQPQHF
TRBV7-9,12,NA,few,TRBJ1-6,TGTGCCAGCAGCAAAAATAATTCACCCCTCCACTTT,CASSKNNSPLHF
TRBV18,16,TRBD1,NA,TRBJ1-1,TGTGCCAGCTCACCACCGTCTGCTCAGGGGGCGGCTGAAGCTTTCTTT,CASSPPSAQGAAEAFF
TRBV12-3/TRBV12-4,15,NA,many,TRBJ2-3,TGTGCCAGCAGTTCGGAAGGGACTAGCACAGATACGCAGTATTTT,CASSSEGTSTDTQYF
TRBV28,13,NA,NA,TRBJ2-1,TGTGCCAGCAGTTTTTACAGGTACAATGAGCAGTTCTTC,CASSFYRYNEQFF
TRBV6-1,13,NA,few,TRBJ1-1,TGTGCCAGCAGGTTGACAGCGAACACTGAAGCTTTCTTT,CASRLTANTEAFF